The clone carrying this T cell receptor beta chain was counted ten times or more. TCRdb recomputed calls from the PCR reads with MiXCR, one row per CDR3 protein. Seen here are around 470,000 distinct CDR3 sequences, about 20% observed once, and the top ten hold 0.7% to 1%. This record belongs to a study of molecular identifiers for immune sequencing clone quantification. This TCR was recovered from a human donor in good health. Some libraries in this study had Jurkat cell RNA spiked in. The sequencing input was naive CD8+ T cells from blood, with Jurkat cell RNA spiked in. Subset given: FACS-sorted CD8+CD4-CCR7+CD45RA+ naive T cells.

The CDR3: CASSATAFSTDTQYF. The CDR3 DNA follows: TGTGCCAGCAGCGCCACAGCATTTAGCACAGATACGCAGTATTTT. This chain joins TRBV9 and TRBJ2-3; unclear D gene. Trimming removed 3 bases at V and 0 bases at J, with 11 bases between. This CDR3 spans 15 amino acids. Germline loops: CDR1 SGDLS, CDR2 YYNGEE.